This T cell receptor beta chain stems from a study of T cell responses to AZD1222 COVID-19 vaccine (dated by TCRdb to the early 2020s). For the study in its entirety: AZD1222 recipients whose second dose came at about 4 weeks and those whose second dose came at about 12 weeks were combined into one group, since spike-specific TCR depth and breadth did not differ between the two schedules. TCR sequencing was performed for fewer than 250 trial participants, of whom approximately 200 were given two doses of AZD1222 and around 25 were given two doses of MenACWY control vaccine. Trial participants were enrolled by age into subgroups of 18-55, 56-69 and 70-plus years, and around 140, 26 and 57 TCR-sequenced participants, respectively, were included in these subgroups. Broad study findings and their caveats: Participants were mostly white British and included more females than males, and it was suggested by the authors that clonal diversity may have been underestimated. Conclusions about previously exposed vaccinees were limited because only 6 or 7 AZD1222 recipients were SARS-CoV-2 seropositive at baseline. Spike-specific TCR breadth and depth rose significantly after two AZD1222 doses compared with day 0 and with MenACWY recipients. The 56-69-year group was small, and its depth increase did not reach significance, likely because of low power. Vaccine-associated CD4 TCRs spanned the whole spike protein, with dominant responses in regions 160-218 and 743-854. Because no day 14 peak-response samples were available, repertoires were characterized only after the peak T cell response. Nearly half of unique spike-specific TCRs reportedly recognized epitopes outside regions mutated in the B.1.351 and B.1.1.7 variants.

On this clone itself: The clone's antigen remains unknown. No much larger clone is present one base from it, and per-base qualities are unavailable.

From a lookup of the germline V gene (reference sequence), CDR1 and CDR2 are SEHNR and FQNEAQ. V and J lose 7 bases and 5 bases, and a span of 15 bases separates them. The CDR3 runs 14 amino acids, cysteine and phenylalanine included. Just the 42-base CDR3 DNA is kept, in frame starting at base 1. The CDR3 regions of human TCRbeta chains were analyzed by immunosequencing. In the source study's methods: Repertoire TCRs were checked for matches against a reference library of SARS-CoV-2-specific TCRs that had been generated using the MIRA antigen-specificity platform. Breadth was defined as the fraction of unique TCRs that were SARS-CoV-2-associated, and depth was defined as the fraction of total T cells that were SARS-CoV-2-associated. Using the MIRA data, every spike-specific TCR was mapped to the spike region that the TCR reacted to and assigned to either a CD4 or a CD8 class. Log10-transformed breadth and depth values were compared by one-way ANOVA with Sidak's multiple comparisons tests. TCRdb re-hosts the immuneACCESS table, in-frame sequences only. Its copies lack some clones; in the studies checked, an unresolved V gene accounts for under half of them, and the cause for the rest is not known. D and trimming were read from the DNA, whereas the V and J calls and clone size are those reported in that table. The sample table holds around 130,000 clones, of which around 94% were seen once. Around 7% of the sample is held by the ten biggest clonotypes.

The time point label, read with the paper, signifies: baseline before first vaccination. The vaccinee samples were drawn from two UK trials, COV001 and COV002, one of which was a single-blind randomized controlled phase 2/3 trial testing AZD1222 (ChAdOx1 nCoV-19) in healthy adults. For TCRbeta chain sequencing, PBMC samples from trial participants were taken at day 0 and at day 28 after the second dose. The source was peripheral blood, collected on day 0 of AZD1222 vaccination. The rearrangement joined TRBV7-9 to TRBJ2-1, and perhaps TRBD2 as D gene, on 7 matching bases. The TCR originated in an adult in good health. At the DNA level, the sequence is TGTGCCAGCACCCGGGGGGCAGGGAACAATGAGCAGTTCTTC. It translates to CASTRGAGNNEQFF.